Following are 5 T cell receptor beta chains from one sample sequenced in a study of T cell changes during pregnancy in multiple sclerosis. The assay was immunoSEQ multiplex PCR, and TCRdb's table has in-frame clones only and misses some. The sample consists of over 45,000 clones, over 75% of them appearing once. The specimen was CD4+ T cells from peripheral blood mononuclear cells, collected in the second trimester of pregnancy. These TCRs come from a female donor with multiple sclerosis, enrolled in a pregnancy study.

V usage is TRBV5-4 and J usage is TRBJ2-2; perhaps TRBD2 as D (6 bases). Germline V gene data show CDR1 as SGHNT and CDR2 as YYREEE (reference sequence). The CDR3 covers 13 residues. V lost 5 bases and J lost 5, with 10 bases in between. DNA of the CDR3: TGTGCCAGCAGACCGGAGGGAACCGGGGAGCTGTTTTTT. Its translation is CASRPEGTGELFF.

The chain uses TRBV10-1 and TRBJ2-1, with D maybe TRBD2 (6 bases). Per the germline V gene, CDR1 is WNHNN and CDR2 is SYGVQD (reference sequence). V lost 0 bases and J lost 9, with 15 bases in between. This CDR3 has 15 amino acids. CDR3 loop: CASSESIVGGSEQFF. In DNA form, the CDR3 reads TGCGCCAGCAGTGAGTCGATTGTCGGGGGAAGTGAGCAGTTCTTC.

The chain couples TRBV19 to TRBJ1-5; TRBD1 might be the D (5 bases). V was shortened by 6 bases and J by 6 bases, with 12 bases between the two germline ends. The V gene's germline CDR1 is LNHDA and CDR2 SQIVND (reference sequence). CDR3 length: 13 amino acids. CDR3 nucleotides: TGTGCCAGTAGGAGTAGGGGCGTTCAGCCCCAGCATTTT. Translating gives CASRSRGVQPQHF.

The chain recombines TRBV10-1 with TRBJ2-1; TRBD2 agrees at 13 bases. Trimming cost V 1 base and J 8 bases; bases outside gene matches: 8. This CDR3 has 17 residues. Germline values: CDR1 WNHNN, CDR2 SYGVQD (reference sequence). The CDR3 here is CASSEWTLAGGRHEQFF. CDR3 bases: TGCGCCAGCAGTGAGTGGACACTAGCGGGAGGGCGGCATGAGCAGTTCTTC.

The rearrangement uses TRBV14 and TRBJ2-5, with a weak D call TRBD2 (5 bases). The ends were cut back, 0 bases at V and 0 bases at J, with 11 bases in the middle. The CDR3 has 16 amino acids. The germline CDR1 and CDR2 sequences are SGHDN and FVKESK. CDR3 amino acids: CASSQDAGLNQETQYF. CDR3 coding DNA: TGTGCCAGCAGCCAAGACGCAGGACTGAACCAAGAGACCCAGTACTTC.